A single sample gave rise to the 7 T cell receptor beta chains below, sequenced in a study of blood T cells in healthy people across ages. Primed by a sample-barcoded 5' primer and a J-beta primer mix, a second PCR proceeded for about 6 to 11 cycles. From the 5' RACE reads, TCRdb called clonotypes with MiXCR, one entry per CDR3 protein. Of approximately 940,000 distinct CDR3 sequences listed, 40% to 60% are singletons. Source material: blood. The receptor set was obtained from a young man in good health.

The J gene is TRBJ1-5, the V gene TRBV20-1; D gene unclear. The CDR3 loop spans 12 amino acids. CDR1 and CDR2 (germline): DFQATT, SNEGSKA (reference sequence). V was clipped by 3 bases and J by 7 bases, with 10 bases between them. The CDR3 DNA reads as TGCAGTGCTAGTTTTTTGCGCCAGCCCCAGCATTTT. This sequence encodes CSASFLRQPQHF.

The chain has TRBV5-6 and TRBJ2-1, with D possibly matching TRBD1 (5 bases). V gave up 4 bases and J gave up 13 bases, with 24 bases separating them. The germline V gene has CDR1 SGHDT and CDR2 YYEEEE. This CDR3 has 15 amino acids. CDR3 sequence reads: CASSRWSSRAETQFF. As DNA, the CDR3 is TGTGCCAGCAGCCGGTGGTCGAGCAGGGCAGAGACCCAGTTCTTC.

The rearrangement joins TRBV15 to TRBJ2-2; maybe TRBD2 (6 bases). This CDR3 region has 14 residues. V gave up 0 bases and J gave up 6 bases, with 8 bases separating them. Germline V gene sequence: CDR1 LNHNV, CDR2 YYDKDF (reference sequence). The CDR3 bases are TGTGCCACCAGCAGAGATCGGGGGTCCGGGGAGCTGTTTTTT. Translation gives CATSRDRGSGELFF. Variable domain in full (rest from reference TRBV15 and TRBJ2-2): DAMVIQNPRYQVTQFGKPVTLSCSQTLNHNVMYWYQQKSSQAPKLLFHYYDKDFNNEADTPDNFQSRRPNTSFCFLDIRSPGLGDTAMYLCATSRDRGSGELFFGEGSRLTVL.

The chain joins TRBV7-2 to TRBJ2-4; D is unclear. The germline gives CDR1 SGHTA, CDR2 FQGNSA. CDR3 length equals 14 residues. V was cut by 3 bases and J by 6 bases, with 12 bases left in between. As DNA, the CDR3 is TGTGCCAGCAGCTTGTCACGGACGGTAAACATTCAGTACTTC. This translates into CASSLSRTVNIQYF.

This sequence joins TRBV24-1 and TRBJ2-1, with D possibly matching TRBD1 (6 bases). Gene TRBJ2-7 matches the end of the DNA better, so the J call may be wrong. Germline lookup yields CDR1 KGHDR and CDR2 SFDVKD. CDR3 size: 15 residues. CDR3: CATPIDRSSYNEQYF. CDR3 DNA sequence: TGTGCCACGCCCATAGACAGGAGCTCCTACAATGAGCAGTACTTC.

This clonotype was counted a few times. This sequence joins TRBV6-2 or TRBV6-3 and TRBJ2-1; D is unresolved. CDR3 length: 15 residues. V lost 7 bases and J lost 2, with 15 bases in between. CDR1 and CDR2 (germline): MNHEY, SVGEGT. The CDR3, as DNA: TGTGCCAGCACCAACCCGCGGCGCGCCTACAATGAGCAGTTCTTC. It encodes CASTNPRRAYNEQFF.

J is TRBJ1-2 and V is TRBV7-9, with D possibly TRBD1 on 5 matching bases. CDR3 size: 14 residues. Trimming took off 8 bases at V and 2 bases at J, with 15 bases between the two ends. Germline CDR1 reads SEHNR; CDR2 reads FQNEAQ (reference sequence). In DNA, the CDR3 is TGTGCCAGCGGCCCCGGGGACGGAAACTATGGCTACACCTTC. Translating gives CASGPGDGNYGYTF.